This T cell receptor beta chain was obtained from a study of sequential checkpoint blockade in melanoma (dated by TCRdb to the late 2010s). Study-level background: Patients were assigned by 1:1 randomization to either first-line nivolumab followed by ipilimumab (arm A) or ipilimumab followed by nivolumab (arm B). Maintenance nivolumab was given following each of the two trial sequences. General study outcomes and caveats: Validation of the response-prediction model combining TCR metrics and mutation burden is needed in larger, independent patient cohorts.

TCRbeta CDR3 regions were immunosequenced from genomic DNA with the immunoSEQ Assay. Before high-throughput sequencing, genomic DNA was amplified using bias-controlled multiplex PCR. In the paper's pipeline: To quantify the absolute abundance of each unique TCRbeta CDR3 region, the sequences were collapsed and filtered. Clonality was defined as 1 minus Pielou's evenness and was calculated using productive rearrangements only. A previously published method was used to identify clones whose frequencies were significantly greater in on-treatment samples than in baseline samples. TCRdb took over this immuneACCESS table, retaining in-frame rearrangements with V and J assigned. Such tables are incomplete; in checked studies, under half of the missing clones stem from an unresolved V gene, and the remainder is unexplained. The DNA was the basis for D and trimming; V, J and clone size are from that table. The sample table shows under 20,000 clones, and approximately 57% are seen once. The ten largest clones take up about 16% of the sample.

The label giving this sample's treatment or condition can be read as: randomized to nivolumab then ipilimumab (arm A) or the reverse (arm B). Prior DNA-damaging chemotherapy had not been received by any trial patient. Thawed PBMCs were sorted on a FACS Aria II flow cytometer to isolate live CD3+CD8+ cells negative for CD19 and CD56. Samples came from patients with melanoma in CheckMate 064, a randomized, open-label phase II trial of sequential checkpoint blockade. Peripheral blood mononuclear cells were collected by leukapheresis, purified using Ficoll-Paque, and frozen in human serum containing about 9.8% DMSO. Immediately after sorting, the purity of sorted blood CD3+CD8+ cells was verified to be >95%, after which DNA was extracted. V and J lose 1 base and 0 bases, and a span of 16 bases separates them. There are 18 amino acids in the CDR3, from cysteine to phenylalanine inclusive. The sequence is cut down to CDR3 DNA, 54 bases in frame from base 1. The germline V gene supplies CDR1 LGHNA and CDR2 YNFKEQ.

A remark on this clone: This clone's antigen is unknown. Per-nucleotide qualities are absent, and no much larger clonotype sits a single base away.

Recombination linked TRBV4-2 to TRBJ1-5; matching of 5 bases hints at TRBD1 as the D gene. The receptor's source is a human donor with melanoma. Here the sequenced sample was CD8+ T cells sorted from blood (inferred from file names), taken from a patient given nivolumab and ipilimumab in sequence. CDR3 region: CASSQGATWGDSNQPQHF. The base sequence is TGTGCCAGCAGCCAAGGGGCTACTTGGGGGGATAGCAATCAGCCCCAGCATTTT.